This TCR beta chain appears in the sequencing data of a study of T cell repertoires in cytomegalovirus infection. At the level of the study: CMV infection together with matching HLA type was indicated by public TCR beta signatures. Study-wide results and limits: The cumulative frequency of public TCR beta families distinguished individuals who carried CMV together with the relevant HLA. HLA-C-restricted, CMV-specific TCR beta clonotypes were dominant ex vivo.

With regard to this clonotype: Its cognate antigen is unknown.

MiXCR was run by TCRdb on the reads, yielding one entry per CDR3 protein. The data contain more than 150,000 distinct CDR3 sequences, 17% of them singletons. The length of the CDR3 is 15 residues. The V segment lost 3 bases and the J segment 0 bases; nucleotides outside the gene matches: 5. In germline, CDR1 is DFQATT, CDR2 SNEGSKA (reference sequence). The sequence was obtained from a human donor in good health (CMV status not recorded). Some clones in this sample may be carry-over from other donors' samples. The sequenced sample consisted of CD8+ T cells from PBMCs. The V and J genes are TRBV20-1 and TRBJ1-5, with 7 bases fitting TRBD1. The CDR3 region is CSARQGVYSNQPQHF. CDR3 nucleotides: TGCAGTGCTAGGCAGGGGGTCTATAGCAATCAGCCCCAGCATTTT.